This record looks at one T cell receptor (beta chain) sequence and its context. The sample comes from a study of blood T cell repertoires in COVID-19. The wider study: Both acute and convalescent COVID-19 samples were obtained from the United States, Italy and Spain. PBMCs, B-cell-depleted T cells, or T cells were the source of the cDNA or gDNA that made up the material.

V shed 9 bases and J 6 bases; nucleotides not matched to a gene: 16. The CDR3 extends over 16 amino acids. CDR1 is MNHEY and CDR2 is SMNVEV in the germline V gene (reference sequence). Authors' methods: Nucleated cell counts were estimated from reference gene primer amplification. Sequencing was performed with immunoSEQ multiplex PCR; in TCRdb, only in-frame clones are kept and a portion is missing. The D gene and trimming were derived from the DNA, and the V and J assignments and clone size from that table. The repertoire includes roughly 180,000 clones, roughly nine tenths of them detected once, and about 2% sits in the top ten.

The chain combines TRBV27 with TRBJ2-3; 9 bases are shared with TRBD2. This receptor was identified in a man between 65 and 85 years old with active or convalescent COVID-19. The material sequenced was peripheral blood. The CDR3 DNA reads TGTGCCAGTTCCCCAGACGGAGCGGGGGGTTGGGATACGCAGTATTTT. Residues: CASSPDGAGGWDTQYF.